Below, one T cell receptor (beta chain) is given with its context. Its antigen is still unknown. PCR was performed using 60 Vbeta and 13 Jbeta primers. This table comes from immunoSEQ multiplex PCR, and its TCRdb copy is limited to in-frame clones, with some not included. This sample's table reports about 140,000 clones. While unrecorded immune exposures were likely, the donors were nominally healthy when sampled. Germline CDR1 MNHEY, CDR2 SMNVEV (reference sequence). This CDR3 region has 13 residues. V gave up 2 bases and J gave up 7 bases, with 9 bases separating them. This specimen belongs to a study of cytomegalovirus exposure and HLA in healthy donors. Study-wide findings and caveats: Some segments of the V type, notably TRBV6-2 and TRBV6-3, were excluded as indistinguishable. There were three CMV-associated chains whose specificity for CMV antigens was confirmed in vitro.

The chain combines TRBV27 with TRBJ1-5; the D is unclear. This TCR was recovered from a male donor in good health and CMV-seronegative. Sequenced material: PBMCs. Here the CDR3 reads CASSLAERQPQHF. The CDR3 DNA is TGTGCCAGCAGTTTAGCTGAGAGACAGCCCCAGCATTTT.